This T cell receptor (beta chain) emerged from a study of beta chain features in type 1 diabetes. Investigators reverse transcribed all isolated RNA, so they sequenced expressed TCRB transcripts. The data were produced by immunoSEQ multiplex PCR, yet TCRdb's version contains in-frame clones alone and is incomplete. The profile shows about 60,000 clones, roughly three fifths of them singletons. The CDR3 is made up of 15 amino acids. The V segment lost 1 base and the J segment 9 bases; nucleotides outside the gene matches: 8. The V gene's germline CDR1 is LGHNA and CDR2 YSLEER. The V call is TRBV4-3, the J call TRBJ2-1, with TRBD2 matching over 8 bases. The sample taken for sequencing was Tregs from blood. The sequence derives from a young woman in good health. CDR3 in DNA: TGCGCCAGCAGCCAAGTCATCGGGGGGGCCATTGAGCAGTTCTTC. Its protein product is CASSQVIGGAIEQFF.